The rows below give T cell receptor beta chains drawn from one sample of a study of monozygotic twins with inflammatory bowel disease. Reprocessing the 5' RACE reads, TCRdb reports a single entry for every CDR3 protein and omits DNA. This sample's clone table lists approximately 330,000 distinct CDR3 sequences. The sequenced sample was blood. Receptors were obtained from a human donor with ulcerative colitis or Crohn's disease, or a healthy co-twin of an affected twin (not recorded which). CDR3s include the opening cysteine and the closing phenylalanine or tryptophan. Each record gives: V gene, J gene, CDR3 protein.

TRBV7-2	TRBJ2-3	CASGTVSTDTQYF
TRBV7-2	TRBJ2-7	CASSLVAGGVYEQYF
TRBV20-1	TRBJ1-2	CSAARGRVDGYTF
TRBV10-3	TRBJ2-7	CAISREPSYEQYF
TRBV6-4	TRBJ1-5	CASRVRTVYSNQPQHF
TRBV19	TRBJ1-4	CASKMTGAKLFF
TRBV15	TRBJ2-7	CATKLSSGAFEQYF
TRBV9	TRBJ2-1	CASSSVFGAEGGGLYNEQFF
TRBV5-1	TRBJ1-1	CASSLGASTTEAFF
TRBV20-1	TRBJ2-2	CSAGGRTSGGELFF
TRBV5-4	TRBJ1-4	CASSLRGMGRTNEKLFF
TRBV24-1	TRBJ2-1	CATATSGRTSEQFF
TRBV5-1	TRBJ1-1	CATSPGVNTEAFF
TRBV29-1	TRBJ2-6	CSVRVSGANVLTF
TRBV20-1	TRBJ2-7	CSARGLAGGPYEQYF
TRBV7-9	TRBJ2-2	CASSPTENGPGELFF
TRBV19	TRBJ2-7	CASSQGQQGHYEQYF
TRBV7-2	TRBJ2-3	CASSFSVAGGATDTQYF
TRBV4-3	TRBJ1-2	CASSQDGRPYGYTF
TRBV7-7	TRBJ2-3	CASSSTTGTDTQYF
TRBV12-3/TRBV12-4	TRBJ2-1	CASSPTGSSYNEQFF
TRBV10-3	TRBJ2-7	CAISEPGTSASYEQYF
TRBV27	TRBJ2-1	CASSPRATSGRINEQFF
TRBV27	TRBJ2-1	CASNSFSSPYNEQFF
TRBV12-3/TRBV12-4	TRBJ1-5	CASSLSYRGQPQHF
TRBV4-1	TRBJ1-4	CASSHRTGGFWELFF
TRBV11-2	TRBJ2-2	CASSSTLGLAGVTGELFF
TRBV9	TRBJ1-1	CASSHPNGAGNTEAFF
TRBV29-1	TRBJ1-2	CSVAGTGGRGTYGYTF
TRBV29-1	TRBJ2-3	CSVVASGGSDTQYF
TRBV7-8	TRBJ1-1	CASSLDPSQTAFF
TRBV20-1	TRBJ2-3	CSDRDYSTDTQYF
TRBV5-1	TRBJ2-3	CASSLAGDTQYF
TRBV5-1	TRBJ2-5	CASSLGQGRQETQYF
TRBV10-2	TRBJ2-1	CASSPGGYNEQFF
TRBV4-1	TRBJ1-5	CASSRGTGSNQPQHF
TRBV6-5	TRBJ2-5	CASSTYAGGPGETQYF
TRBV27	TRBJ2-7	CASSEVGYEQYF
TRBV20-1	TRBJ2-6	CSLSPPGLTGANVLTF
TRBV5-1	TRBJ2-7	CASSLGGGLHYEQYF
TRBV7-3	TRBJ2-4	CASSHAGGNIQYF
TRBV4-3	TRBJ1-4	CASSQVVTTRGKLFF
TRBV7-9	TRBJ2-7	CASSLALATGLEQYF
TRBV18	TRBJ1-4	CASSPDSSGGEKLFF
TRBV24-1	TRBJ2-1	CATSDWGLAGADNEQFF